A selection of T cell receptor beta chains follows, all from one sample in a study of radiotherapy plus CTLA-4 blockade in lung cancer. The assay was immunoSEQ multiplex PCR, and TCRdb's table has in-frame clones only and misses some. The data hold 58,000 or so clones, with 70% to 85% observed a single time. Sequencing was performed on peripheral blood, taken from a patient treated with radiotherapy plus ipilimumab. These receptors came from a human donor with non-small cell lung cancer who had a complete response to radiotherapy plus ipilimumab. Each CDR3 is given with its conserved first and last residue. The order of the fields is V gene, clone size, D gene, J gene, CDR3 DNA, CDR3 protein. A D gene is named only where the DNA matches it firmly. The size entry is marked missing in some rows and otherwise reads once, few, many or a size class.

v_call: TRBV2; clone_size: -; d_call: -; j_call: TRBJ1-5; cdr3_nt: TGTGCCAGCAGTGATCCTAATCAGCCCCAGCATTTT; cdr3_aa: CASSDPNQPQHF
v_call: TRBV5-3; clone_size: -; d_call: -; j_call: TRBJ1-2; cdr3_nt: TGTGCCAGAAGCTTGTCAGGAACAGCTAACTATGGCTACACCTTC; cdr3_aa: CARSLSGTANYGYTF
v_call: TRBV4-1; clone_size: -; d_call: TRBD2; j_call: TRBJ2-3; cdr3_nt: TGCGCCAGCAGCCGACTTAGCGGGAGATTCGCAGATACGCAGTATTTT; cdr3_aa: CASSRLSGRFADTQYF
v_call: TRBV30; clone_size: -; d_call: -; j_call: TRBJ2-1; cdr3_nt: TGTGCCCGGACTTTTTACAATGAGCAGTTCTTC; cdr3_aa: CARTFYNEQFF
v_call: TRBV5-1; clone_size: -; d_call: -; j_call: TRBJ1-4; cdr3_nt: TGCGCCAGCAGCTCGGGCCTAGGAGGTGAAAAACTGTTTTTT; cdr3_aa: CASSSGLGGEKLFF
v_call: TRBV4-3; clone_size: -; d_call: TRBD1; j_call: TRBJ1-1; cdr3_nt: TGCGCCAGCAGCTTGGAAGGGGGCGGGACTGAAGCTTTCTTT; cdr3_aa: CASSLEGGGTEAFF
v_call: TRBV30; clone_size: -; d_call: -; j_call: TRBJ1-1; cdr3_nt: TGTGCCTGGAGTGACGGGAACACTGAAGCTTTCTTT; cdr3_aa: CAWSDGNTEAFF
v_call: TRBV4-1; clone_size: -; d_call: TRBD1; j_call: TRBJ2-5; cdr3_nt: TGCGCCAGCAGCCAAGATCTAGGACAGGGGGAGACCCAGTACTTC; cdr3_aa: CASSQDLGQGETQYF
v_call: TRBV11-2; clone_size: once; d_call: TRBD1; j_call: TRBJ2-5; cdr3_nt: TGTGCCAGCAGCTTAGTCTCGGGACAGGGGAAAGAGACCCAGTACTTC; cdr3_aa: CASSLVSGQGKETQYF
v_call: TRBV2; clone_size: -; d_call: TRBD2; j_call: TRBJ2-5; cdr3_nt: TGTGCCAGCAGTGAAAGCCTAGCGGGACAAGAGACCCAGTACTTC; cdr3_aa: CASSESLAGQETQYF
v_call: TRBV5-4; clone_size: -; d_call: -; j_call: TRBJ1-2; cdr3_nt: TGTGCCAGCAGCCCCCGCGGGGGCAGGTTTGGCTACACCTTC; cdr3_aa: CASSPRGGRFGYTF
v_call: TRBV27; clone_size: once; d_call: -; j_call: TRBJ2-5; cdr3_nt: TGTGCCAGCAGGGGACCGGGACTAGAGACCCAGTACTTC; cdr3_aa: CASRGPGLETQYF
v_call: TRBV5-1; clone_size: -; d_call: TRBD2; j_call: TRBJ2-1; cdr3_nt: TGCGCCAGCAGCTTGGATCCTAGCGGGAGATACAATGAGCAGTTCTTC; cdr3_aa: CASSLDPSGRYNEQFF
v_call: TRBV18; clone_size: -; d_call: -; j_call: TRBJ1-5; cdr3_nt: TGTGCCAGCTCACCAGCAGATTATAGCAATCAGCCCCAGCATTTT; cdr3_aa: CASSPADYSNQPQHF
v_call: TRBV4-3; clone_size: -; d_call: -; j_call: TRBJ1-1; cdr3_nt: TGCGCCAGCAGCCAAGAAGCATCCAACACTGAAGCTTTCTTT; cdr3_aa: CASSQEASNTEAFF
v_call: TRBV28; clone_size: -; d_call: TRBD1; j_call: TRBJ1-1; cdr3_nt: TGTGCCAGCAACAATCCTCCCGGGACAGGGGTCATGAACACTGAAGCTTTCTTT; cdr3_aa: CASNNPPGTGVMNTEAFF
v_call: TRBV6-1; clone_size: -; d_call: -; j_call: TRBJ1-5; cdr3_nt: TGTGCCAGCAGTGAAGTCGGGGGGGATCAGCCCCAGCATTTT; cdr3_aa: CASSEVGGDQPQHF
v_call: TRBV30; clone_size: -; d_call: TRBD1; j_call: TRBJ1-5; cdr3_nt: TGTGCCTGGAGTGTACTCCAGGGGGCAAATCAGCCCCAGCATTTT; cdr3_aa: CAWSVLQGANQPQHF
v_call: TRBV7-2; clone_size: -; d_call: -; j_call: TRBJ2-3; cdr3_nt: TGTGCCAGCAGCTTAAGTCCCGGGGGAAGCACAGATACGCAGTATTTT; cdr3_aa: CASSLSPGGSTDTQYF
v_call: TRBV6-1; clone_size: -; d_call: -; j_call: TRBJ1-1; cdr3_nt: TGTGCCAGCAGCACGGGGGTGGGGAACACTGAAGCTTTCTTT; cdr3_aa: CASSTGVGNTEAFF
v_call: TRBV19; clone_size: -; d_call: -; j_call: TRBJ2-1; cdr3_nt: TGTGCCAGTAGCTCCCTCCGCAATGAGCAGTTCTTC; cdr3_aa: CASSSLRNEQFF
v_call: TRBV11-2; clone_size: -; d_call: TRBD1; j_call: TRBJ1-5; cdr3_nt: TGTGCCAGCAGCTTAACAAATTACAGGGGCCAGCCCCAGCATTTT; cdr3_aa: CASSLTNYRGQPQHF
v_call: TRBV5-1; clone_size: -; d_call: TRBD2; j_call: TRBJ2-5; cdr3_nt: TGCGCCAGCAGCTTGGTGGGGACTAGCGGCCAAGAGACCCAGTACTTC; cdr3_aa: CASSLVGTSGQETQYF
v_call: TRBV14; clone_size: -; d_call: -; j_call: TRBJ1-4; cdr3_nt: TGTGCCAGCACCCCAATACGCACAAATGAAAAACTGTTTTTT; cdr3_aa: CASTPIRTNEKLFF
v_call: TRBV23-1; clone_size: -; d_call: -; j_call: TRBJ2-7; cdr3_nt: TGCGCCAGAAGGGAGGAGCACGAGCAGTACTTC; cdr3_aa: CARREEHEQYF
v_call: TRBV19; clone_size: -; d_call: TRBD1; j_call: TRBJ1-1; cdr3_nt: TGTGCCAGTAGTATTGGCTTAGGGCAGGGGGCCAGGAACACTGAAGCTTTCTTT; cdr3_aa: CASSIGLGQGARNTEAFF
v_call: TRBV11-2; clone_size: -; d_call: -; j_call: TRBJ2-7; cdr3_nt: TGTGCCAGCAGCGGCAGACAGGCTGGGGGCGAGCAGTACTTC; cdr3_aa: CASSGRQAGGEQYF
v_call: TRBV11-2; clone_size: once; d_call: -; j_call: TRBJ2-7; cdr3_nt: TGTGCCAGCAGCTTAGGGGTCTTTTCGAACGCAGGGAAACCGGAGTACTTC; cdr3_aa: CASSLGVFSNAGKPEYF
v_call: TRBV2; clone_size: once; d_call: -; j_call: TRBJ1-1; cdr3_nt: TGTGCCAGCAGTGAAATCGTCACTGAAGCTTTCTTT; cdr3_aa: CASSEIVTEAFF
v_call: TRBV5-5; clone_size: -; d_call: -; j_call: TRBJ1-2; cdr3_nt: TGTGCCAGCAGCTTGGCCGGGGGAGGGAACTATGGCTACACCTTC; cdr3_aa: CASSLAGGGNYGYTF
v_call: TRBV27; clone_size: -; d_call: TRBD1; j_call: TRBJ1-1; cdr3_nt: TGTGCCAGCAGTTTATATGGGTGGGGACAGGGACCAACTGAAGCTTTCTTT; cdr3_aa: CASSLYGWGQGPTEAFF
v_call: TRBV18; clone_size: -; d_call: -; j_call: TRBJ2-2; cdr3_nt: TGTGCCAGCTCACCTGGGCAGGGCCTCCTCGCTGGGGAGCTGTTTTTT; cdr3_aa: CASSPGQGLLAGELFF
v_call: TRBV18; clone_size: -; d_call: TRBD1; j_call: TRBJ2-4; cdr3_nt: TGTGCCAGCTCACCACTGGACAGGGGATCGATCCTAGCCAAAAACATTCAGTACTTC; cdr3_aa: CASSPLDRGSILAKNIQYF
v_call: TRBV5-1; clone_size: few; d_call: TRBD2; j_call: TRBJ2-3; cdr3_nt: TGCGCCAGCAGCGCCGGGACTAGCGGTAGCACAGATACGCAGTATTTT; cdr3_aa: CASSAGTSGSTDTQYF
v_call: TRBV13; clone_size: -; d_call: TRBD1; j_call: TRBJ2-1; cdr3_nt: TGTGCCAGCAGCCGGGGACAGGGGGCGCGACTAGCGAATCACAATGAGCAGTTCTTC; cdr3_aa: CASSRGQGARLANHNEQFF
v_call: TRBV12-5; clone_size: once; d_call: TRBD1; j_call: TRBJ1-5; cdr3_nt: TGTGCTAGTGGTCCCGACAGGGGTAATCAGCCCCAGCATTTT; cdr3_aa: CASGPDRGNQPQHF
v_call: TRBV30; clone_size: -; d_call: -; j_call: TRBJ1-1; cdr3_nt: TGTGCCTGGGACATCAGGGGTGAAGCTTTCTTT; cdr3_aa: CAWDIRGEAFF
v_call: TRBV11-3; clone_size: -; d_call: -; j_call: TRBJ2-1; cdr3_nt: TGTGCCAGCAGCCTAGAGGGGGGGACAAAGGAGCAGTTCTTC; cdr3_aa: CASSLEGGTKEQFF
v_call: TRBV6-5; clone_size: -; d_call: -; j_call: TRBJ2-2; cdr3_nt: TGTTCCGTAGCCAGATCGAACACCGGGGAGCTGTTTTTT; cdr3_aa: CSVARSNTGELFF
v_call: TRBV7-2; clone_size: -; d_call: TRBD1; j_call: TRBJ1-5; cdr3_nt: TGTGCCAGCAGCGAACAGGGGGCGCGTCAGCCCCAGCATTTT; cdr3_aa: CASSEQGARQPQHF
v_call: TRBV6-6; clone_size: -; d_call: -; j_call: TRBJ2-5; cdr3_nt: TGTGCCAGCAGTTATCCCGGGAGCGGGGAGACCCAGTACTTC; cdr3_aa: CASSYPGSGETQYF
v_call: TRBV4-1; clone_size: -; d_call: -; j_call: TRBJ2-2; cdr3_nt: TGCGCCAGCAGCCAAGACGGTCCATTTGCACCCGGGGAGCTGTTTTTT; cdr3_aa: CASSQDGPFAPGELFF
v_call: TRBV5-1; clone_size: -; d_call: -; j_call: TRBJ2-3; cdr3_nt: TGCGCCAGCAGCGTTAGCGGCGGGACTAGCACAGATACGCAGTATTTT; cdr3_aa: CASSVSGGTSTDTQYF
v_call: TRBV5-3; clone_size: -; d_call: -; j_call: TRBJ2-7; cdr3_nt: TGTGCCAGAAGCGACCTCTCGGCCCCCCCGGAACTCCGCACAGGCAGCTCCTACGAGCAGTACTTC; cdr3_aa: CARSDLSAPPELRTGSSYEQYF
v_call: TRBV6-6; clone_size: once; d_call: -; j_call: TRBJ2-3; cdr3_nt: TGTGCCAGCAGTTACACCGGGAGCACAGATACGCAGTATTTT; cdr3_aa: CASSYTGSTDTQYF
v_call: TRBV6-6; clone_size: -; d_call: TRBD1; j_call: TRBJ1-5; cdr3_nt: TGTGCCAGCAGTGCTGCCGGGACAGGGATTCAGCCCCAGCATTTT; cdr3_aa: CASSAAGTGIQPQHF
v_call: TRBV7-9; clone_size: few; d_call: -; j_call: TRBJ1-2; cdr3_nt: TGTGCCAGCAGCTTATGGGGCAGCCCGGGCCTCTATGGCTACACCTTC; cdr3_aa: CASSLWGSPGLYGYTF
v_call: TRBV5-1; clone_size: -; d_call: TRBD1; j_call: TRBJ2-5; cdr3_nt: TGCGCCAGCAGCTTGGCGGGACAGGATAAATCATCAGGGGAGACCCAGTACTTC; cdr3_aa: CASSLAGQDKSSGETQYF
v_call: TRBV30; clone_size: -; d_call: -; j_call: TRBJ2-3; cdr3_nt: TGTGCCTGGAGTGGGGGCCAGGGGACCGCAGATACGCAGTATTTT; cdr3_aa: CAWSGGQGTADTQYF
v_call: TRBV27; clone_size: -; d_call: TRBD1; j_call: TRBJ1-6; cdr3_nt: TGTGCCAGCAGTTTATTCGAGGGAGAACCGTGGCTGAGACAGGGAAGTTCACCCCTCCACTTT; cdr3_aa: CASSLFEGEPWLRQGSSPLHF
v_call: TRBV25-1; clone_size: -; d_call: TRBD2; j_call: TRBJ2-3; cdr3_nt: TGTGCCAGCAGTGAATATAGGTCTAGCGGGAGTACAGATACGCAGTATTTT; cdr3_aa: CASSEYRSSGSTDTQYF
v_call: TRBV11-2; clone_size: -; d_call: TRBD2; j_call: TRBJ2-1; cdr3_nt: TGTGCCAGCAGAGCTAGCGGGGGGACTTGGAATGAGCAGTTCTTC; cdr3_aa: CASRASGGTWNEQFF
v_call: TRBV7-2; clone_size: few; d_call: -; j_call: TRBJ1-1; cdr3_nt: TGTGCCAGCAACTATATAATCCGGGCGGGCACTGAAGCTTTCTTT; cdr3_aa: CASNYIIRAGTEAFF